What follows are 4 T cell receptor beta chains derived from one specimen sequenced in a study of blood T cell repertoires in COVID-19. Produced via immunoSEQ multiplex PCR; TCRdb's table is partial and in-frame only. The sample includes some 38,000 clones, approximately 91% of them seen just once. Sequencing input: peripheral blood. The receptors derive from an older man with acute or convalescent COVID-19.

V is TRBV7-2 and J is TRBJ1-2, with D perhaps matching TRBD1 (6 bases). The CDR3 contains 12 residues. Germline CDR1 is SGHTA and CDR2 is FQGNSA. V dropped 5 bases and J dropped 5 bases, with 9 bases sitting between them. In DNA form, the CDR3 reads TGTGCCAGCAGCCCAGGGGATTATGGCTACACCTTC. Protein sequence: CASSPGDYGYTF. The whole variable domain, filled in from reference TRBV7-2 and TRBJ1-2, reads GAGVSQSPSNKVTEKGKDVELRCDPISGHTALYWYRQSLGQGLEFLIYFQGNSAPDKSGLPSDRFSAERTGGSVSTLTIQRTQQEDSAVYLCASSPGDYGYTFGSGTRLTVV.

In this sample, this clone turned up once. The chain couples TRBV12-2 to TRBJ2-2; TRBD1 is taken as the D call from the table, unchecked against the DNA. TRBV12-2 is a pseudogene locus. This CDR3 spans 16 amino acids. This CDR3 is CASRFWTGEGTGELFF. CDR3 nucleotides: TGTGCAAGTCGCTTCTGGACAGGGGAAGGGACCGGGGAGCTGTTTTTT.

This chain connects TRBV3-1 (or the pseudogene TRBV3-2) to TRBJ2-1; 7 bases line up with TRBD2. V trimming: 3 bases; J trimming: 8 bases; junction bases outside the gene matches: 16. The CDR3 loop spans 17 amino acids. Germline V gives CDR1 LGHDT, CDR2 YNNKEL (reference sequence). The CDR3 is CASSHSSGSHFLYEQFF. The CDR3 nucleotides are TGTGCCAGCAGCCATTCTAGCGGCTCCCACTTCTTGTATGAGCAGTTCTTC.

This chain uses TRBV4-2 with TRBJ1-4; D is undetermined. V dropped 4 bases and J dropped 0 bases, with 9 bases sitting between them. CDR1 is LGHNA and CDR2 is YNFKEQ in the germline V gene. CDR3 length equals 15 residues. The CDR3 bases are TGTGCCAGCAGCCGCAGGATTCCAACTAATGAAAAACTGTTTTTT. Protein product: CASSRRIPTNEKLFF.